This TCR beta chain was profiled in a study of blood T cell repertoires in COVID-19. About the research overall: PBMCs, B-cell-depleted T cells, or T cells provided the cDNA or gDNA that made up the material.

Generated by immunoSEQ multiplex PCR, the TCRdb table keeps only in-frame clones and is missing some. This table has roughly 250,000 clones, about 83% appearing once. CDR1 is WNHNN and CDR2 is SYGVQD in the germline V gene (reference sequence). This CDR3 comprises 16 residues. J was trimmed by 7 bases and V by 6 bases; bases with no gene match: 14. The sequencing input was peripheral blood. V usage is TRBV10-1 and J usage is TRBJ1-5; 8 bases match TRBD1. The sequence came from a woman aged 35 to 49 who had recovered from COVID-19. CDR3 DNA: TGCGCCAGCAGCACGCGGTTCTACAGGGGGTACCAGCCCCAGCATTTT. Amino acids: CASSTRFYRGYQPQHF.